The 9 T cell receptor beta chains listed next were all sequenced from one sample in a study of T cell changes during pregnancy in multiple sclerosis. Data came from immunoSEQ multiplex PCR; TCRdb stores just in-frame clones and leaves some out. The sample carries some 100,000 clones, just over 90% recorded once. The specimen was peripheral blood, collected in the second trimester of pregnancy. The source of these receptors is a female donor with multiple sclerosis, enrolled in a pregnancy study.

The table lists this clone with a count of one. V and J are TRBV2 and TRBJ1-2; 8 nucleotides line up with TRBD1. The CDR3 runs to 13 residues. V was pared by 11 bases and J by 8 bases, with 13 bases of the junction left unmatched. The germline CDR1 and CDR2 sequences are SNHLY and FYNNEI. DNA of the CDR3: TGTGCCGCCTATCCAGGGGGCCGGGGGGGCTACACCTTC. Protein sequence: CAAYPGGRGGYTF. Full variable domain (rest looked up from reference TRBV2 and TRBJ1-2): EPEVTQTPSHQVTQMGQEVILRCVPISNHLYFYWYRQILGQKVEFLVSFYNNEISEKSEIFDDQFSVERPDGSNFTLKIRSTKLEDSAMYFCAAYPGGRGGYTFGSGTRLTVV.

This clone was recorded only once. CDR3 sequence (DNA): TGTGCCAGCAGTCCCGTAATCGGGAAGCAGTTCTTC. Protein product: CASSPVIGKQFF. This chain links TRBV28 with TRBJ2-1; TRBD2 might be the D (5 bases). V dropped 5 bases and J dropped 11 bases, with 13 bases sitting between them. The germline V gene has CDR1 MDHEN and CDR2 SYDVKM. The CDR3 loop spans 12 amino acids.

Only one count was recorded for this clone. V usage is TRBV28 and J usage is TRBJ1-6; D unresolved. V was trimmed by 8 bases and J by 4 bases, leaving 15 bases between them. Germline V gene data show CDR1 as MDHEN and CDR2 as SYDVKM. The CDR3 totals 15 residues. This CDR3 reads CASVAPGEYNSPLHF. Written as DNA, the CDR3 is TGTGCCAGCGTTGCCCCCGGGGAATATAATTCACCCCTCCACTTT.

V is TRBV6-1 and J is TRBJ2-7, with no clear D. This CDR3 contains 14 residues. Germline V gene lookup returns CDR1 MNHNS and CDR2 SASEGT. Trimming took 1 base from V and 1 from J, leaving 8 bases between them. This CDR3 reads CASSEGQFSYEQYF. In DNA form, the CDR3 reads TGTGCCAGCAGTGAAGGGCAATTTTCCTACGAGCAGTACTTC.

The gene calls are TRBV7-9 and TRBJ2-5, with 12 bases identical to TRBD1. This CDR3 comprises 16 residues. Germline V gene data show CDR1 as SEHNR and CDR2 as FQNEAQ (reference sequence). V lost 6 bases, J lost 5 bases, and 10 bases stayed unmatched. The CDR3 region is CASSDRDRGLRETQYF. CDR3 sequence (DNA): TGTGCCAGCAGTGACCGGGACAGGGGGCTGAGGGAGACCCAGTACTTC.

The CDR3 loop reads CASSRGQRAYEQYF. DNA of the CDR3: TGTGCCAGCAGTCGGGGACAGAGAGCCTACGAGCAGTACTTC. The rearrangement uses TRBV2 and TRBJ2-7, with TRBD1 matching over 7 bases. Germline V gene sequence: CDR1 SNHLY, CDR2 FYNNEI. V dropped 5 bases and J dropped 2; count of bases not matched to a gene: 6. The CDR3 sequence is 14 residues long.

The chain combines TRBV6-5 with TRBJ2-1; no clear D. The ends were cut back, 2 bases at V and 5 bases at J, with 16 bases in the middle. The CDR3 extends over 16 amino acids. Germline V gene lookup returns CDR1 MNHEY and CDR2 SVGAGI. Here the CDR3 reads CASSYHLTAFDNEQFF. CDR3 DNA sequence: TGTGCCAGCAGTTACCACCTTACAGCATTCGACAATGAGCAGTTCTTC.

This clone turned up a few times. This chain joins TRBV4-1 and TRBJ1-1; D is unclear. V lost 0 bases and J 10 bases, leaving 9 bases between the germline ends. This CDR3 has 12 amino acids. CDR1 is MGHRA, CDR2 YSYEKL, per germline. The CDR3 DNA reads TGCGCCAGCAGCCAAGATAATAAGCCAGCTTTCTTT. Its protein product is CASSQDNKPAFF.

The chain carries TRBV19 and TRBJ1-1; TRBD1 might be the D (5 bases). The V end lost 5 bases, the J end lost 4 bases, and 20 bases lay between the germline ends. From germline, CDR1 is LNHDA and CDR2 SQIVND (reference sequence). This CDR3 contains 16 residues. The DNA for the CDR3 is TGTGCCAGTAGTGCTTATTCCCCGGGGGGGAGCACTGAAGCTTTCTTT. Protein sequence: CASSAYSPGGSTEAFF.